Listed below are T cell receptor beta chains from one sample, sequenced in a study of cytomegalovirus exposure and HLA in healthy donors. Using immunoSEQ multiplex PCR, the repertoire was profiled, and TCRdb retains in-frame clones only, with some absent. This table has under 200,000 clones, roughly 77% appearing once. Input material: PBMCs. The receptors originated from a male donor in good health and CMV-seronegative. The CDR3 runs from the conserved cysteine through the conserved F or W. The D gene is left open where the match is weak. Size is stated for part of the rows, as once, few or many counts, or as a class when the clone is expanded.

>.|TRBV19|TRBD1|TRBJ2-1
CASDRVGHEQFF
TGTGCCAGTGACAGGGTGGGGCATGAGCAGTTCTTC
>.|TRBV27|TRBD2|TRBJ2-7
CASSWGGKAYEQYF
TGTGCCAGCAGTTGGGGAGGGAAGGCCTACGAGCAGTACTTC
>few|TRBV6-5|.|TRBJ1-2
CASSYRGDGYTF
TGTGCCAGCAGTTATCGAGGAGATGGCTACACCTTC
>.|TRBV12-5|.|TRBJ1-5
CASGLPTYSNQPQHF
TGTGCTAGTGGTTTGCCCACCTACTCAAATCAGCCCCAGCATTTT
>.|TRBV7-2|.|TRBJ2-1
CASAMTDYNEQFF
TGTGCCAGCGCCATGACAGACTACAATGAGCAGTTCTTC
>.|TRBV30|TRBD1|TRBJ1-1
CAFFNRGMNTEAFF
TGTGCCTTCTTCAACAGGGGAATGAACACTGAAGCTTTCTTT
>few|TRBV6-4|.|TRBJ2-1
CASSRGSYNEQFF
TGTGCCAGCAGCCGGGGGTCCTACAATGAGCAGTTCTTC
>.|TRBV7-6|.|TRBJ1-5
CASSGRGGNQPQHF
TGTGCCAGCAGCGGACGGGGTGGCAATCAGCCCCAGCATTTT
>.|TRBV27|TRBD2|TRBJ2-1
CASSRIAGAYNEQFF
TGTGCCAGCAGCCGTATAGCGGGAGCCTACAATGAGCAGTTCTTC
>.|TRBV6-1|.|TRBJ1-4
CASKQHRATNEKLFF
TGTGCCAGCAAACAACACAGGGCAACTAATGAAAAACTGTTTTTT
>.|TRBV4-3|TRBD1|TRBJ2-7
CASSQDTGTGVYEQYF
TGCGCCAGCAGCCAAGATACTGGCACAGGGGTTTACGAGCAGTACTTC
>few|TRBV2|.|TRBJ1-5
CASSEAAGGSQPQHF
TGTGCCAGCAGTGAAGCCGCGGGGGGTAGTCAGCCCCAGCATTTT
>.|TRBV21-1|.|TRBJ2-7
CASSKEAGGPREQYF
TGTGCCAGCAGCAAAGAGGCGGGAGGGCCGCGAGAGCAGTACTTC
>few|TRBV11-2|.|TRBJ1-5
CASSLDGGNQPQHF
TGTGCCAGCAGCTTAGATGGGGGGAATCAGCCCCAGCATTTT
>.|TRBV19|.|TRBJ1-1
CASGDRMNTEAFF
TGTGCCAGTGGAGACCGCATGAACACTGAAGCTTTCTTT
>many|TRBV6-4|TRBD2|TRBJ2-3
CASSPTSGTDTQYF
TGTGCCAGCAGTCCCACTAGCGGCACAGATACGCAGTATTTT
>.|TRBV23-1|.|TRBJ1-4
CASSQSWGPNEKLFF
TGCGCCAGCAGTCAATCGTGGGGCCCAAATGAAAAACTGTTTTTT
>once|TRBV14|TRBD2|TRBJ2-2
CASSLDSGGIGELFF
TGTGCCAGCAGCCTAGATAGCGGGGGAATCGGGGAGCTGTTTTTT
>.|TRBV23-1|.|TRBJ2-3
CASTTRGPSTDTQYF
TGCGCCAGCACCACCAGGGGACCGAGCACAGATACGCAGTATTTT
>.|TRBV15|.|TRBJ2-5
CATSRSPPSAPQETQYF
TGTGCCACCAGCAGGAGCCCCCCTAGCGCCCCCCAAGAGACCCAGTACTTC
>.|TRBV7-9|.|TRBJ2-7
CASSSPVAAFTNEQYF
TGTGCCAGCAGCTCCCCTGTGGCCGCTTTTACTAACGAGCAGTACTTC
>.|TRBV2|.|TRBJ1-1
CARQDTEAFF
TGTGCCAGGCAGGACACTGAAGCTTTCTTT
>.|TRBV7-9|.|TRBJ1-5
CASSSSGGDQPQHF
.
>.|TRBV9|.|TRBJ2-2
CASSVGSSNTGELFF
TGTGCCAGCAGCGTAGGGAGTAGCAACACCGGGGAGCTGTTTTTT
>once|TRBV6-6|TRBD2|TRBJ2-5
CASSRPSSGQETQYF
TGTGCCAGCAGTCGACCTTCTAGCGGCCAAGAGACCCAGTACTTC
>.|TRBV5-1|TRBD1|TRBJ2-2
CASRSGQGDTGELFF
TGCGCCAGCAGATCGGGACAGGGCGACACCGGGGAGCTGTTTTTT
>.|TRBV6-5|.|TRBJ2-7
CASSLSGIAPYEQYF
TGTGCCAGCAGTCTTAGCGGAATAGCCCCCTACGAGCAGTACTTC
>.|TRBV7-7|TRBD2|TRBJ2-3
CASSLVTSGGAVKDTQYF
TGTGCCAGCAGCTTAGTGACTAGCGGGGGGGCCGTCAAAGATACGCAGTATTTT
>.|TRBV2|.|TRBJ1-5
CASSEEGLSNQPQHF
TGTGCCAGCAGTGAAGAGGGACTTTCCAATCAGCCCCAGCATTTT
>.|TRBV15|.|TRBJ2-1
CATSRDHSNSYNEQFF
TGTGCCACCAGCAGAGATCACTCCAACTCCTACAATGAGCAGTTCTTC
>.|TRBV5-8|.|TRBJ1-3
CASMRTRTGRNTIYF
TGTGCCAGCATGCGGACACGGACGGGTAGAAACACCATATATTTT
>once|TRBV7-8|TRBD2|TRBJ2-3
CASSLDAGGLTDTQYF
TGTGCCAGCAGCTTAGATGCGGGGGGGCTGACAGATACGCAGTATTTT
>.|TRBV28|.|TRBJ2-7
CASTIPGHPSLGQYF
TGTGCTAGCACCATTCCGGGACACCCTTCCCTCGGGCAGTACTTC
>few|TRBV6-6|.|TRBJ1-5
CASSYSIAGNQPQHF
TGTGCCAGCAGTTACTCGATAGCAGGCAATCAGCCCCAGCATTTT
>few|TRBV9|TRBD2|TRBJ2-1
CASSVGAGGGANEQFF
TGTGCCAGCAGCGTAGGAGCGGGAGGCGGGGCTAATGAGCAGTTCTTC